One TCR beta chain is described in this entry. Its antigen is unidentified. Each sample used at least 7 million PBMCs. The total RNA that was extracted per sample amounted to at least 6 micrograms. The record originates from a study of blood T cells in healthy people across ages. Findings and caveats of the study: Diversity was higher, and naive CD4+ cells more numerous, in long-lived donors than in aged donors.

Alongside a J-beta primer mix, a sample-barcoded 5' primer served in a second PCR lasting about 7 to 12 cycles. Sequencing of every sample gave 2.5 million or more CDR3-containing paired-end reads. TCRdb re-derived calls from the 5' RACE reads in MiXCR, one entry per CDR3 protein. The table shows about 1.1 million distinct CDR3 sequences, with 35% to 45% occurring only once. Looked up from germline, CDR1 is SGHRS and CDR2 is YFSETQ. CDR3 length: 14 residues. V shed 6 bases, J shed 3 bases, and the junction held 7 bases outside the gene matches. This clonotype was obtained from a young man in good health. Sequences were obtained from blood. This chain connects TRBV5-1 to TRBJ1-1, with TRBD1 matching over 8 bases. The CDR3: CASIYDRGDTEAFF. The CDR3 bases are TGCGCCAGCATCTACGACAGGGGCGACACTGAAGCTTTCTTT.